This is a list of T cell receptor beta chains from one sample in a study of cytomegalovirus exposure and HLA in healthy donors. The repertoire was sequenced with immunoSEQ multiplex PCR; TCRdb's copy has only in-frame clones and lacks some. Of 250,000 or so clones listed, about 86% were seen once; the top ten hold less than 8.5%. The specimen was PBMCs. These receptors were obtained from an older woman in good health and CMV-seropositive. Both conserved end residues are part of each CDR3. D genes are given only for firm matches. Size is stated for part of the rows, as once, few or many counts, or as a class when the clone is expanded.

>TRBD2|few|TRBV19|TRBJ2-2
CASSMGSGDTGELFF
TGTGCCAGTAGTATGGGTAGCGGGGACACCGGGGAGCTGTTTTTT
>-|-|TRBV28|TRBJ1-2
CATNINYGYTF
TGTGCCACAAACATAAACTATGGCTACACCTTC
>-|-|TRBV9|TRBJ1-3
CASSLSGNTIYF
TGTGCCAGCTCCCTTAGTGGAAACACCATATATTTT
>-|once|TRBV4-1|TRBJ2-3
CASSHLRGRATDTQYF
TGCGCCAGCAGCCACCTTAGGGGGAGGGCCACAGATACGCAGTATTTT
>-|few|TRBV6-5|TRBJ1-3
CASSYSGQGTGNTIYF
TGTGCCAGCAGTTACTCGGGGCAGGGAACTGGAAACACCATATATTTT
>TRBD2|once|TRBV6-5|TRBJ2-1
CASSPPSGNEQFF
TGTGCCAGCAGTCCCCCTAGCGGCAATGAGCAGTTCTTC
>TRBD1|-|TRBV28|TRBJ1-1
CASSHLYRGNTEAFF
TGTGCCAGCAGTCACCTATACAGGGGGAACACTGAAGCTTTCTTT
>TRBD2|few|TRBV5-4|TRBJ2-1
CASSLAEGTIAWEQFF
TGTGCCAGCAGCTTGGCCGAGGGGACTATCGCGTGGGAGCAGTTCTTC
>-|-|TRBV28|TRBJ2-2
CAGMDLEGRRELFF
TGTGCCGGGATGGACTTAGAAGGGCGCCGGGAGCTGTTTTTT
>TRBD2|-|TRBV5-1|TRBJ2-1
CASSSSGSSYNEQLF
TGCGCCAGCAGCTCCAGCGGGAGCTCCTACAATGAGCAGCTCTTC
>TRBD1|-|TRBV5-1|TRBJ2-7
CASSLGGTGVTYEQYF
TGCGCCAGCAGCTTGGGGGGGACAGGGGTTACCTACGAGCAGTACTTC
>-|few|TRBV7-2|TRBJ1-4
CASSPTGSEREKLFF
TGTGCCAGCAGCCCAACAGGGTCTGAGCGGGAAAAACTGTTTTTT
>TRBD1|-|TRBV7-9|TRBJ1-2
CASSPRTGTNYGYTF
TGTGCCAGCAGCCCCAGGACAGGTACTAACTATGGCTACACCTTC
>-|few|TRBV25-1|TRBJ1-6
CASSVRENSPLHF
TGTGCCAGCAGTGTCCGGGAAAATTCACCCCTCCACTTT
>TRBD2|-|TRBV5-4|TRBJ2-1
CASSFSGASYNEQFF
TGTGCCAGCAGCTTCAGCGGGGCCTCCTACAATGAGCAGTTCTTC
>-|-|TRBV15|TRBJ1-2
CATSRGGGYGYTF
TGTGCCACCAGCAGAGGAGGGGGATATGGCTACACCTTC
>TRBD1|few|TRBV5-8|TRBJ2-1
CASSLDRGLGNNEQFF
TGTGCCAGCAGCTTGGACAGGGGGCTCGGTAACAATGAGCAGTTCTTC
>-|few|TRBV7-9|TRBJ1-1
CASMDVGEGAFF
TGTGCCAGCATGGACGTGGGGGAGGGAGCTTTCTTT
>-|-|TRBV7-9|TRBJ2-1
CASSPVAGLVYNEQFF
TGTGCCAGCAGCCCAGTGGCAGGGCTGGTCTACAATGAGCAGTTCTTC
>-|-|TRBV30|TRBJ1-2
CAWRPQVGYGYTF
TGTGCCTGGAGGCCACAGGTCGGGTATGGCTACACCTTC
>-|-|TRBV6-1|TRBJ1-1
CASRGGQDTEAFF
TGTGCCAGCAGGGGGGGGCAGGACACTGAAGCTTTCTTT
>TRBD1|-|TRBV5-6|TRBJ1-1
CASSLGDRAGNTEAFF
TGTGCCAGCAGCTTGGGAGACAGGGCGGGGAACACTGAAGCTTTCTTT
>-|-|TRBV7-9|TRBJ1-2
CASSFQTGGDGYTF
TGTGCCAGCAGCTTTCAAACGGGAGGGGATGGCTACACCTTC
>-|-|TRBV6-5|TRBJ2-1
CASSYSILADGYEQFF
TGTGCCAGCAGTTACTCGATTTTAGCGGATGGGTATGAGCAGTTCTTC
>TRBD1|-|TRBV18|TRBJ2-7
CASSPPIGQGKTYEQYF
TGTGCCAGCTCACCTCCCATAGGACAGGGTAAGACCTACGAGCAGTACTTC
>-|-|TRBV28|TRBJ1-5
CASSLSGGVGNQPQHF
TGTGCCAGCAGTTTATCGGGAGGGGTGGGCAATCAGCCCCAGCATTTT
>-|-|TRBV6-1|TRBJ1-2
CASSEAGAHYGYTF
TGTGCCAGCAGTGAAGCGGGGGCCCACTATGGCTACACCTTC
>TRBD1|-|TRBV7-9|TRBJ2-2
CASSLTRPGQGATGELFF
TGTGCCAGCAGCTTAACCCGACCGGGACAGGGGGCCACCGGGGAGCTGTTTTTT
>-|-|TRBV15|TRBJ1-3
CATSPRSTGGGNTIYF
TGTGCCACCAGCCCTCGATCAACGGGTGGAGGAAACACCATATATTTT
>TRBD2|-|TRBV5-1|TRBJ2-3
CASSLASLAGGTDTQYF
TGCGCCAGCAGCTTGGCCTCACTAGCGGGAGGGACAGATACGCAGTATTTT
>TRBD1|-|TRBV28|TRBJ2-2
CASSTQGVPNTGELFF
TGTGCCAGCAGTACACAGGGGGTTCCGAACACCGGGGAGCTGTTTTTT
>-|few|TRBV5-1|TRBJ2-1
CASSSRPILNNEQFF
TGCGCCAGCAGCTCCCGCCCTATTTTGAACAATGAGCAGTTCTTC
>TRBD1|-|TRBV5-5|TRBJ2-7
CASSPGQGASSYEQYF
TGTGCCAGCAGCCCGGGACAGGGGGCGAGCTCCTACGAGCAGTACTTC
>-|-|TRBV19|TRBJ2-1
CASNRGPLIYNEQFF
TGTGCCAGTAACCGAGGCCCGCTCATTTACAATGAGCAGTTCTTC
>TRBD2|-|TRBV5-1|TRBJ2-7
CASSFYGLAEANEQYF
TGCGCCAGCAGCTTCTATGGACTAGCGGAGGCTAACGAGCAGTACTTC